What follows are 10 T cell receptor beta chains derived from one specimen sequenced in a study of tumor and adjacent non-tumor tissue in lung cancer. Three rounds of nested PCR, following a modified ARM-PCR protocol, produced the TCRbeta library. A single record per CDR3 protein comes from TCRdb applying MiXCR to the multiplex PCR reads. The sample lists approximately 62,000 distinct CDR3 sequences; about 61% were seen once. The template was RNA from unsorted bulk tissue. The normal lung tissue was taken more than 3 cm from the tumor edge. The sequenced material came from distant non-tumor lung tissue. The receptors originated from a man in his 70s with non-small cell lung cancer.

To note about this clonotype: It may be a read error: a sequence one base away is much more abundant. The chain uses TRBV30 and TRBJ1-6, with D hard to call. The CDR3 length is 13 residues. The germline V gene encodes CDR1 GTSNPN and CDR2 SVGIG (reference sequence). The CDR3 loop reads CAWSTGGASSLHF. The CDR3 region has the DNA TGTGCCTGGAGTACCGGAGGAGCTTCATCCCTCCACTTT.

The chain recombines TRBV11-2 with TRBJ2-6; D might be TRBD1 or TRBD2, each matching 5 bases. V was shortened by 5 bases and J by 4 bases, with 15 bases between the two germline ends. CDR3 length: 16 amino acids. Germline-derived CDR1 and CDR2 are SGHAT and FQNNGV. The CDR3 sequence is CASSPWGGPGANVLTF. DNA for the CDR3: TGTGCCAGCAGCCCGTGGGGCGGGCCCGGGGCCAACGTCCTGACTTTC.

This clonotype was seen ten or more times. The germline gene is not matched at one end of the junction; a read error may be the cause. The V call is TRBV11-2, the J call TRBJ2-5, with 7 bases that match TRBD2. The germline CDR1 and CDR2 sequences are SGHAT and FQNNGV. This CDR3 comprises 13 residues. CDR3 sequence: CASSLKRGETLYF. The CDR3 nucleotides are TGTGCCAGCAGCTTGAAGCGGGGTGAGACCCTGTACTTC.

The J gene is TRBJ1-3, the V gene TRBV7-9; D unresolved. Per the germline V gene, CDR1 is SEHNR and CDR2 is FQNEAQ (reference sequence). CDR3 size: 15 residues. Trimming took off 2 bases at V and 0 bases at J, with 8 bases between the two ends. In nucleotides, the CDR3 is TGTGCCAGCAGCTTAACCGAGTGCTCTGGAAACACCATATATTTT. Translating it yields CASSLTECSGNTIYF.

The V and J genes are TRBV29-1 and TRBJ2-5; D possibly corresponds to TRBD2 (5 bases). The CDR3 runs to 13 residues. Germline V gene data show CDR1 as SQVTM and CDR2 as ANQGSEA. The CDR3 is CNVESGVEETQYF. In DNA, the CDR3 is TGCAATGTTGAATCCGGGGTAGAAGAGACCCAGTACTTC.

Only one count was recorded for this clonotype. The conserved closing phenylalanine or tryptophan is absent in this CDR3, likely reflecting a read error. The J gene is TRBJ1-1, the V gene TRBV20-1; D is perhaps TRBD1 (6 bases). The CDR3 is 15 amino acids. Looked up from germline, CDR1 is DFQATT and CDR2 is SNEGSKA (reference sequence). This CDR3 is CCARDMGTMYTGAFL. The DNA of the CDR3 is TGCTGTGCTAGAGATATGGGGACAATGTACACTGGAGCTTTCCTT.

This chain joins TRBV6-5 and TRBJ2-5; D is unclear. The CDR3 has 16 amino acids. V was cut by 7 bases and J by 4 bases, with 22 bases left in between. The germline V gene has CDR1 MNHEY and CDR2 SVGAGI. This CDR3 reads CASTTNPVGTGETQYF. DNA of the CDR3: TGTGCCAGCACTACTAACCCGGTGGGCACGGGAGAGACCCAGTACTTC.

Comments on this clonotype: This may stem from a read error, because a much larger clone lies one nucleotide away. This chain links TRBV5-6 with TRBJ1-6; no clear D gene. The V gene lost 4 bases and the J gene lost 5 bases, with 13 bases spanning the gap. Germline V gene data show CDR1 as SGHDT and CDR2 as YYEEEE. The CDR3 consists of 15 residues. CDR3 region: CASSVGWPNNSPLHF. Written as DNA, the CDR3 is TGTGCCAGCAGCGTCGGGTGGCCTAATAATTCACCCCTCCACTTT.

In this sample, this clonotype turned up once. A much larger clone sits a single nucleotide away, making a read error possible. This chain joins TRBV12-3 or TRBV12-4 and TRBJ1-1, with D possibly TRBD1 on 5 matching bases. V was clipped by 5 bases and J by 6 bases, with 13 bases between them. The CDR3 has 13 amino acids. DNA of the CDR3: TGTGCCAGCAGTGAGACAGTCTCGGCTGAAGCTTTCTTT. Translating it yields CASSETVSAEAFF.

A remark on this clonotype: With a much larger clone just one base away, this may be a read error. In DNA, the CDR3 is TGTGCCAGCAGCTTCGCGGGCTACGGACTTAGCACAGATACGCAGTATTTT. This encodes CASSFAGYGLSTDTQYF. This chain joins TRBV11-2 and TRBJ2-3; possible D gene TRBD2, 5 bases. Looked up from germline, CDR1 is SGHAT and CDR2 is FQNNGV. This CDR3 region has 17 residues. Trimming took off 3 bases at V and 0 bases at J, with 16 bases between the two ends.